The 17 T cell receptor beta chains below all came from one sample that was sequenced in a study of cytomegalovirus exposure and HLA in healthy donors. 13 Jbeta primers and 60 Vbeta primers were used for the PCR. Measured with immunoSEQ multiplex PCR; TCRdb has only the in-frame clones, and not every one. The sample holds 100,000 to 150,000 clones. Sequenced: PBMCs. These receptor sequences come from a woman between 40 and 50 years old in good health and CMV-seronegative.

The V gene is TRBV29-1, the J gene TRBJ2-7; the match to TRBD2 covers 12 bases. The CDR3 extends over 14 amino acids. The trim removed 5 bases at V and 3 bases at J, leaving 5 bases unmatched. CDR1 and CDR2 from the germline V gene are SQVTM and ANQGSEA. The CDR3 nucleotides are TGCAGCGTTAAAACTAGCGGGGGGCTCTACGAGCAGTACTTC. Its translation is CSVKTSGGLYEQYF.

The CDR3 region is CSVESNRNTEAFF. CDR3 in DNA: TGCAGCGTTGAATCCAACAGGAACACTGAAGCTTTCTTT. The chain carries TRBV29-1 and TRBJ1-1; no reliable D call. The CDR3 contains 13 residues. Germline lookup yields CDR1 SQVTM and CDR2 ANQGSEA. The ends were cut back, 2 bases at V and 1 base at J, with 8 bases in the middle. Together with reference TRBV29-1 and TRBJ1-1, the CDR3 gives the full variable domain: SAVISQKPSRDICQRGTSLTIQCQVDSQVTMMFWYRQQPGQSLTLIATANQGSEATYESGFVIDKFPISRPNLTFSTLTVSNMSPEDSSIYLCSVESNRNTEAFFGQGTRLTVV.

J is TRBJ2-5 and V is TRBV7-2; D perhaps matches TRBD1 (5 bases). The CDR3 spans 14 residues. The germline gives CDR1 SGHTA, CDR2 FQGNSA. V was trimmed by 2 bases and J by 4 bases, leaving 11 bases between them. In DNA form, the CDR3 reads TGTGCCAGCAGCTTAAGGGGTTCCCGAGAGACCCAGTACTTC. Amino acid sequence: CASSLRGSRETQYF.

The CDR3 loop is CASTRRGAAAEYGYTF. CDR3 in DNA: TGTGCCAGCACTCGACGGGGGGCGGCGGCTGAATATGGCTACACCTTC. This chain uses TRBV7-9 with TRBJ1-2, with D possibly matching TRBD1 (6 bases). The CDR3 has 16 amino acids. Trimming removed 7 bases from V and 5 bases from J, with 23 bases in between. Germline-derived CDR1 and CDR2 are SEHNR and FQNEAQ (reference sequence). Based on the CDR3 plus reference TRBV7-9 and TRBJ1-2, the full variable domain is DTGVSQNPRHKITKRGQNVTFRCDPISEHNRLYWYRQTLGQGPEFLTYFQNEAQLEKSRLLSDRFSAERPKGSFSTLEIQRTEQGDSAMYLCASTRRGAAAEYGYTFGSGTRLTVV.

The V gene is TRBV6-1, the J gene TRBJ1-4; the D gene is possibly TRBD1 (5 bases). This CDR3 is 13 amino acids long. Germline assignment: CDR1 MNHNS and CDR2 SASEGT. The V end lost 6 bases, the J end lost 5 bases, and 10 bases lay between the germline ends. CDR3: CASSGTLNEKLFF. CDR3 nucleotides: TGTGCCAGCAGCGGGACTCTAAATGAAAAACTGTTTTTT.

This rearrangement joins TRBV9 to TRBJ2-2; 7 positions agree with TRBD1. The CDR3 is 14 residues long. Losses at the gene ends were 4 bases for V and 8 bases for J; bases not matched to a gene: 8. The germline gives CDR1 SGDLS, CDR2 YYNGEE. The CDR3 DNA reads TGTGCCAGCAGCCCCGGTAGGGGGCTAGGGGAGCTGTTTTTT. As protein: CASSPGRGLGELFF.

The chain carries TRBV5-5 and TRBJ1-3; 8 bases align to TRBD1. The V and J ends lost 1 base and 8 bases, in that order; junction bases with no gene match: 5. Germline assignment: CDR1 SGHKS and CDR2 YYEKEE (reference sequence). The length of the CDR3 is 14 residues. CDR3 nucleotide sequence: TGTGCCAGCAGCTTGTTGGCAGGGGGCGACACCATATATTTT. Protein: CASSLLAGGDTIYF.

The chain joins TRBV10-3 to TRBJ2-1; tentatively, D is TRBD1 (5 bases). V was shortened by 3 bases and J by 9 bases, with 12 bases between the two germline ends. This CDR3 contains 13 residues. CDR1 is ENHRY and CDR2 is SYGVKD in the germline V gene. In nucleotides, the CDR3 is TGTGCCATCAGTGACAGGGAAGCTGGTGAGCAGTTCTTC. Translation gives CAISDREAGEQFF.

The genes are TRBV19 and TRBJ2-3; TRBD2 aligns across 10 bases. Per germline, CDR1 LNHDA and CDR2 SQIVND (reference sequence). The V gene end was trimmed by 3 bases and the J gene end by 4 bases; junction bases not matched to a gene: 7. The CDR3 runs 16 residues. The CDR3 here is CASSMGLAGVADTQYF. DNA of the CDR3: TGTGCCAGTAGTATGGGGCTAGCGGGGGTTGCAGATACGCAGTATTTT.

The J gene is TRBJ2-3, the V gene TRBV4-2, with 13 bases matching TRBD2. CDR3 size: 18 residues. The junction had 10 bases not matched to a gene; V was cut back by 5 bases and J by 2 bases. Germline lookup yields CDR1 LGHNA and CDR2 YNFKEQ. The CDR3 loop reads CASSARHGLAGATDTQYF. The CDR3 region has the DNA TGTGCCAGCAGCGCTCGCCACGGACTAGCGGGGGCCACAGATACGCAGTATTTT.

The V and J genes are TRBV5-4 and TRBJ1-2; 10 bases are a match to TRBD1. The trim removed 3 bases at V and 4 bases at J, leaving 6 bases unmatched. The CDR3 covers 15 residues. In germline, CDR1 is SGHNT, CDR2 YYREEE (reference sequence). For the CDR3, the DNA is TGTGCCAGCAGCTCTCCGGGACAGGGGTTCTATGGCTACACCTTC. Translating gives CASSSPGQGFYGYTF. Full variable domain (rest looked up from reference TRBV5-4 and TRBJ1-2): ETGVTQSPTHLIKTRGQQVTLRCSSQSGHNTVSWYQQALGQGPQFIFQYYREEENGRGNFPPRFSGLQFPNYSSELNVNALELDDSALYLCASSSPGQGFYGYTFGSGTRLTVV.

The rearrangement uses TRBV7-2 and TRBJ1-5; perhaps TRBD1 as D (5 bases). V lost 5 bases to trimming and J lost 6 bases, with 11 bases between them. The CDR3 consists of 13 residues. The V gene's germline CDR1 is SGHTA and CDR2 FQGNSA. This CDR3 reads CASSQGVGQPQHF. CDR3 DNA: TGTGCCAGCAGCCAAGGGGTCGGTCAGCCCCAGCATTTT.

The V call is TRBV19, the J call TRBJ1-2; tentatively, D is TRBD1 (6 bases). From germline, CDR1 is LNHDA and CDR2 SQIVND (reference sequence). The germline V and J ends were trimmed by 6 bases and 3 bases, with 14 bases remaining between them. This CDR3 has 14 amino acids. CDR3 nucleotides: TGTGCCAGTAGCTCACAGGGTCGGTACTATGGCTACACCTTC. Translation gives CASSSQGRYYGYTF.

Concerning this clone: One junction end disagrees with the germline gene, perhaps due to a read error. The rearrangement uses TRBV7-2 and TRBJ2-1; D possibly corresponds to TRBD2 (6 bases). The CDR3 runs 13 residues. Germline assignment: CDR1 SGHTA and CDR2 FQGNSA. CDR3 sequence reads: CASNLNLGGQQFF. The CDR3 DNA sequence: TGTGCCAGCAACTTAAACCTGGGAGGTCAGCAGTTCTTC.

The chain joins TRBV5-1 to TRBJ2-7; possibly TRBD2 for D (6 bases). The V end lost 4 bases, the J end lost 1 base, and 12 bases lay between the germline ends. The CDR3 is made up of 14 amino acids. Germline-derived CDR1 and CDR2 are SGHRS and YFSETQ. The DNA for the CDR3 is TGCGCCAGCAGCCCTACCGGAGGGTCCTACGAGCAGTACTTC. Amino acid sequence: CASSPTGGSYEQYF.

CDR3 amino acids: CASSLDRDRGPSTF. The CDR3 coding sequence is TGTGCCAGCAGCTTGGACCGGGACAGGGGTCCCTCCACCTTC. This chain links TRBV5-5 with TRBJ1-2; 10 bases are a match to TRBD1. This CDR3 region has 14 residues. The germline gives CDR1 SGHKS, CDR2 YYEKEE (reference sequence). J gave up 13 bases and V 0 bases, and 9 bases lay outside the gene matches.

The chain is built from TRBV5-1 and TRBJ2-3; 15 nucleotides agree with TRBD2. The junction had 7 bases not matched to a gene; V was cut back by 3 bases and J by 5 bases. CDR1 and CDR2 (germline): SGHRS, YFSETQ. The CDR3 extends over 17 amino acids. The CDR3 loop reads CASSSGLAGGLLDTQYF. The CDR3 coding sequence is TGCGCCAGCAGCTCCGGACTAGCGGGGGGGCTGTTAGATACGCAGTATTTT.